Below, 12 T cell receptor beta chains from the same sample are listed, as sequenced in a study of T cells in Graves' hyperthyroidism and ophthalmopathy. Researchers took RNA transcripts and amplified the TCR beta CDR3 regions from them. The primer set for the first-round RT-PCR of the TCR CDR3 was HTBI. TCRdb used MiXCR to reprocess the multiplex PCR reads, holding one entry per CDR3 protein. The sample contains roughly 560,000 distinct CDR3 sequences, approximately 15% of which appear only once. Material: blood. The receptors here all came from a woman aged 40 to 50 with Graves' ophthalmopathy.

V usage is TRBV11-3 and J usage is TRBJ1-1; D remains ambiguous. Per the germline V gene, CDR1 is SGHNT and CDR2 is YENEEA. The CDR3 totals 14 residues. V was cut by 5 bases and J by 7 bases, with 17 bases left in between. The CDR3 sequence is CASSGDHDQVEAFF. In nucleotides, the CDR3 is TGTGCCAGCAGCGGAGACCACGATCAGGTTGAAGCTTTCTTT.

Many counts were recorded for this clonotype. This rearrangement joins TRBV20-1 to TRBJ2-7, with unresolved D. Germline CDR1 and CDR2: DFQATT and SNEGSKA (reference sequence). This CDR3 is built from 13 residues. V shed 0 bases and J shed 3 bases, with 9 bases lying between them. The CDR3: CSARDGQDYEQYF. The CDR3 DNA reads TGCAGTGCTAGAGATGGGCAGGACTACGAGCAGTACTTC.

This clonotype showed up just a few times. This chain joins TRBV2 and TRBJ1-1; TRBD1 agrees at 8 bases. This CDR3 has 16 residues. With V trimmed by 0 bases and J by 4 bases, 7 bases remained unmatched. Germline CDR1 and CDR2: SNHLY and FYNNEI. CDR3 sequence reads: CASSEATDRVSTEAFF. DNA for the CDR3: TGTGCCAGCAGTGAAGCTACGGACAGGGTAAGCACTGAAGCTTTCTTT.

This clonotype was detected many times. The CDR3 DNA reads as TGTGCCAGCAGTCCGGGAGATGGATCTAGCGAAGAGACCCAGTACTTC. This sequence encodes CASSPGDGSSEETQYF. The J gene is TRBJ2-5, the V gene TRBV6-2 or TRBV6-3; D might be TRBD2 (6 bases). The CDR3 totals 16 residues. V was shortened by 5 bases and J by 3 bases, with 19 bases between the two germline ends. Per germline, CDR1 MNHEY and CDR2 SVGEGT.

In its sample, this clonotype was seen many times. This chain links TRBV20-1 with TRBJ1-5, with TRBD1 matching 7 bases. Germline CDR1 is DFQATT and CDR2 is SNEGSKA (reference sequence). V trimming: 3 bases; J trimming: 3 bases; junction bases outside the gene matches: 20. The CDR3 totals 19 residues. DNA of the CDR3: TGCAGTGCTAGCCACCGATCACAGGGGACGTGGGACAACAATCAGCCCCAGCATTTT. Protein sequence: CSASHRSQGTWDNNQPQHF.

The rearrangement links TRBV18 to TRBJ2-5; TRBD2 aligns across 11 bases. V lost 3 bases to trimming and J lost 5 bases; unmatched junction nucleotides: 11. The germline V gene encodes CDR1 KGHSH and CDR2 LQKENI. The CDR3 has 17 residues. The DNA of the CDR3 is TGTGCCAGCTCACCTATCCACCTAGCGGGAGGAGGGGAGACCCAGTACTTC. Translation gives CASSPIHLAGGGETQYF.

This clonotype occurred many times. The chain has TRBV10-3 and TRBJ1-2, with D possibly matching TRBD1 (6 bases). Germline assignment: CDR1 ENHRY and CDR2 SYGVKD. V was pared by 3 bases and J by 8 bases, with 13 bases between. The CDR3 contains 13 residues. CDR3 residues: CAISDQGRRGYTF. DNA of the CDR3: TGTGCCATCAGTGACCAGGGGCGACGAGGCTACACCTTC.

This clonotype has ten or more counts. The chain employs TRBV6-1 and TRBJ2-4; weak D call: TRBD1 (5 bases). Trimming pared 3 bases from V and 0 bases from J, leaving 12 bases between. The germline CDR1 and CDR2 sequences are MNHNS and SASEGT. This CDR3 spans 16 amino acids. For the CDR3, the DNA is TGTGCCAGCAGTGACATAGGCAGGGTAGCCAAAAACATTCAGTACTTC. It encodes CASSDIGRVAKNIQYF.

This clonotype occurred many times. The gene calls are TRBV15 and TRBJ1-5, with D possibly being TRBD1 (5 bases). This CDR3 has 16 residues. V was shortened by 2 bases and J by 4 bases, with 15 bases between the two germline ends. Germline V gene lookup returns CDR1 LNHNV and CDR2 YYDKDF (reference sequence). The CDR3 here is CATSRLVEGPNQPQHF. The CDR3 DNA sequence: TGTGCCACCAGCAGACTAGTGGAGGGACCGAATCAGCCCCAGCATTTT.

This clonotype was found many times. This rearrangement joins TRBV28 to TRBJ2-7, with D possibly being TRBD2 (6 bases). Trimming cost V 7 bases and J 3 bases, with 19 bases left between them. The CDR3 totals 15 residues. Germline V gives CDR1 MDHEN, CDR2 SYDVKM. Written as DNA, the CDR3 is TGTGCCAGCATCCCGCCCCGGGGACTTTACTACGAGCAGTACTTC. Amino acid sequence: CASIPPRGLYYEQYF.

This sequence joins TRBV5-1 and TRBJ2-5; no clear D gene. Germline-derived CDR1 and CDR2 are SGHRS and YFSETQ. This CDR3 is 15 amino acids long. V was trimmed by 0 bases and J by 5 bases, leaving 14 bases between them. The DNA for the CDR3 is TGCGCCAGCAGCTTGGTGCCACAATTGGGGGAGACCCAGTACTTC. Translating it yields CASSLVPQLGETQYF.

The chain is built from TRBV7-3 and TRBJ1-5; 8 bases align to TRBD1. Looked up from germline, CDR1 is SGHTA and CDR2 is FQGTGA. This CDR3 comprises 17 residues. V lost 4 bases and J lost 5; bases outside the gene matches: 13. The CDR3 sequence: CASSSTYRGISDQPQHF. The CDR3 DNA follows: TGTGCCAGCAGCTCAACTTACAGGGGGATTTCGGATCAGCCCCAGCATTTT.